The 9 T cell receptor beta chains reported below all come from one sample, sequenced in a study of PD-1 blockade in mismatch repair-deficient tumors. Profiling relied on immunoSEQ multiplex PCR, and the TCRdb table lists in-frame clones only, not all of them. Of roughly 130,000 clones detected, more than 70% appear once; the ten largest clones hold about an eighth. Sequencing was performed on peripheral blood, taken approximately 73 weeks after starting pembrolizumab. These receptor sequences come from an adult with mismatch repair-deficient cancer.

J is TRBJ2-1 and V is TRBV7-9, with 9 bases aligning to TRBD2. The V gene end was trimmed by 5 bases and the J gene end by 7 bases; junction bases not matched to a gene: 6. There are 14 residues in the CDR3. Per germline, CDR1 SEHNR and CDR2 FQNEAQ (reference sequence). Written as DNA, the CDR3 is TGTGCCAGCAGCACCGCGGGGGGGAGTAATGAGCAGTTCTTC. This encodes CASSTAGGSNEQFF.

The chain combines TRBV9 with TRBJ2-3; 11 nucleotides line up with TRBD2. The J segment lost 1 base and the V segment lost 3 bases, leaving 4 bases of the junction unmatched. Germline V gives CDR1 SGDLS, CDR2 YYNGEE. The CDR3 totals 16 residues. This chain's CDR3 is CASSAEGLAGTDTQYF. CDR3 sequence (DNA): TGTGCCAGCAGCGCAGAGGGACTAGCGGGCACAGATACGCAGTATTTT.

The chain couples TRBV29-1 to TRBJ2-6; 9 bases match TRBD1. The CDR3 consists of 16 residues. Germline values: CDR1 SQVTM, CDR2 ANQGSEA. After removal of 4 bases from V and 4 bases from J, the junction contained 8 bases not matched to a gene. In DNA, the CDR3 is TGCAGCGTTGTCGGGACAGGGTCCGTCGGGGCCAACGTCCTGACTTTC. Protein product: CSVVGTGSVGANVLTF. The whole variable domain, remainder taken from reference TRBV29-1 and TRBJ2-6, is SAVISQKPSRDICQRGTSLTIQCQVDSQVTMMFWYRQQPGQSLTLIATANQGSEATYESGFVIDKFPISRPNLTFSTLTVSNMSPEDSSIYLCSVVGTGSVGANVLTFGAGSRLTVL.

The chain employs TRBV7-8 and TRBJ1-5; no clear D. Trimming took off 1 base at V and 3 bases at J, with 16 bases between the two ends. Germline V CDR1 and CDR2: SGHVS, FQNEAQ. The length of the CDR3 is 17 residues. CDR3 nucleotides: TGTGCCAGCAGCTTAGGCCCCAGGCTGGGCCACAATCAGCCCCAGCATTTT. It encodes CASSLGPRLGHNQPQHF.

The chain joins TRBV7-9 to TRBJ2-1; D gene ambiguous. V was cut by 4 bases and J by 5 bases, with 9 bases left in between. There are 13 residues in the CDR3. Germline assignment: CDR1 SEHNR and CDR2 FQNEAQ (reference sequence). CDR3 DNA: TGTGCCAGCAGCTCGCGACCAGACAATGAGCAGTTCTTC. Encoded protein: CASSSRPDNEQFF.

This chain links TRBV11-2 with TRBJ1-3; no clear D. The V end lost 1 base, the J end lost 2 bases, and 6 bases lay between the germline ends. The CDR3 contains 14 residues. Germline CDR1 is SGHAT and CDR2 is FQNNGV. The CDR3 DNA sequence: TGTGCCAGCAGCTTAGCAGGACCTGGAAACACCATATATTTT. As protein: CASSLAGPGNTIYF.

V is TRBV5-6 and J is TRBJ2-3; D is undetermined. The CDR3 runs 14 residues. V shed 7 bases and J shed 0 bases, with 12 bases lying between them. In germline, CDR1 is SGHDT, CDR2 YYEEEE. The CDR3 sequence: CASEQSPSTDTQYF. The CDR3, as DNA: TGTGCCAGCGAACAGTCACCTAGCACAGATACGCAGTATTTT.

As for this clone: Additional DNA sequences in this sample encode the identical CDR3. V gene TRBV30 combines with J gene TRBJ2-7; D is possibly TRBD2 (5 bases). This CDR3 region has 14 residues. Germline CDR1 GTSNPN, CDR2 SVGIG (reference sequence). V was clipped by 3 bases and J by 6 bases, with 18 bases between them. The CDR3 region is CAWRATGWAGEQYF. The CDR3 DNA is TGTGCCTGGAGGGCGACTGGGTGGGCGGGCGAGCAGTACTTC.

This rearrangement joins TRBV14 to TRBJ2-5; 12 positions match TRBD2. Germline V CDR1 and CDR2: SGHDN, FVKESK. CDR3 length: 15 residues. Trimming removed 1 base from V and 5 bases from J; junction bases left unmatched: 2. The CDR3 here is CASSQGTSGRETQYF. Here the CDR3 DNA reads TGTGCCAGCAGCCAAGGAACTAGCGGGAGGGAGACCCAGTACTTC.